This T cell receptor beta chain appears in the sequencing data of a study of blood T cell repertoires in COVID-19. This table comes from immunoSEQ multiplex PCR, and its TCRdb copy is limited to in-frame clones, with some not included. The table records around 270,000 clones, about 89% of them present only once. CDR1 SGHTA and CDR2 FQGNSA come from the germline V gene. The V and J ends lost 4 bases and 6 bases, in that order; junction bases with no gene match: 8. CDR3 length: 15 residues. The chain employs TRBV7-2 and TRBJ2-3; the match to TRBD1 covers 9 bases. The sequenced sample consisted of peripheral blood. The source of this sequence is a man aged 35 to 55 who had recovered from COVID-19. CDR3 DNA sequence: TGTGCCAGCAGCTCCGACAGGGGGAGGACTGATACGCAGTATTTT. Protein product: CASSSDRGRTDTQYF.